Listed below are T cell receptor beta chains from one sample, sequenced in a study of T cells in Graves' hyperthyroidism and ophthalmopathy. MiXCR, applied by TCRdb to the multiplex PCR reads, yields one record per CDR3 protein. The sample consists of about 840,000 distinct CDR3 sequences, about two fifths of them appearing once. The material sequenced was blood. These receptors were taken from a man aged 18 to 30 with Graves' hyperthyroidism. Both conserved end residues are part of each CDR3. D genes are given only for firm matches. Rows may omit the clone size; those that give it use once, few, many or a size class.

D,J,size,V,DNA,CDR3
TRBD1,TRBJ1-5,-,TRBV6-5,TGTGCCAGCAGCTCTCACAGGGGGGATCAGCCCCAGCATTTT,CASSSHRGDQPQHF
TRBD1,TRBJ2-2,-,TRBV7-2,TGTGCCAGCAGCCTCGAGACAGGGAGCACCGGGGAGCTGTTTTTT,CASSLETGSTGELFF
-,TRBJ1-1,-,TRBV13,TGTGCCAGCAGCTACACCACTACAAAGAACACTGAAGCTTTCTTT,CASSYTTTKNTEAFF
TRBD1,TRBJ1-2,-,TRBV6-1,TGTGCCAGCAGTGTCGCGACAGGGTGGGGTAACTATGGCTACACCTTC,CASSVATGWGNYGYTF
TRBD1,TRBJ2-5,-,TRBV7-7,TGTGCCAGCAGCTTAGAGGGACAGGCCCAAGAGACCCAGTACTTC,CASSLEGQAQETQYF
-,TRBJ1-5,-,TRBV6-5,TGTGCCAGCAAGAGGGGTGGTCAGCCCCAGCATTTT,CASKRGGQPQHF
TRBD1,TRBJ2-7,many,TRBV9,TGTGCCAGCAGTCGACAGGGCCTCAACGAGCAGTACTTC,CASSRQGLNEQYF
-,TRBJ1-1,many,TRBV19,TGTGCCAGTAGTTGGGGTTTTCTGAACACTGAAGCTTTCTTT,CASSWGFLNTEAFF
-,TRBJ1-2,-,TRBV20-1,TGCAGTGCCGACTGGGATGGCTACACCTTC,CSADWDGYTF
-,TRBJ2-7,few,TRBV6-6,TGTGCCAGCACGTCTCCCTTAGGCGAGCAGTACTTC,CASTSPLGEQYF
-,TRBJ1-1,many,TRBV29-1,TGCAGCGTCCACGACGGGAACACTGAAGCTTTCTTT,CSVHDGNTEAFF
-,TRBJ2-2,-,TRBV11-2,TGTGCCAGCAGCTTAGGATGGGGGGACACCGGGGAGCTGTTTTTT,CASSLGWGDTGELFF
TRBD2,TRBJ2-7,-,TRBV14,TGTGCCAGCAGCCAAAGTAGCGGGGTATCCTACGAGCAGTACTTC,CASSQSSGVSYEQYF
-,TRBJ1-1,-,TRBV29-1,TGCAGCGTGGTCAGGGGTAGAGGTACTGAAGCTTTCTTT,CSVVRGRGTEAFF
TRBD2,TRBJ2-7,many,TRBV29-1,TGCAGCGTTGAAGATGAAGCGGGAGTCTCCTACGAGCAGTACTTC,CSVEDEAGVSYEQYF
TRBD2,TRBJ2-7,few,TRBV7-2,TGTGCCAGCAGCCCCAGCGGGAGGAGGGGCTACGAGCAGTACTTC,CASSPSGRRGYEQYF
-,TRBJ1-5,many,TRBV24-1,TGTGCCACCAGTGATTTTAGGGGCAATCAGCCCCAGCATTTT,CATSDFRGNQPQHF
-,TRBJ2-3,-,TRBV29-1,TGCAGCGTTGATGTTGGGGGCGCAGATACGCAGTATTTT,CSVDVGGADTQYF
-,TRBJ2-7,few,TRBV7-9,TGTGCCAGCAGCCTTGCGGACGGCTACGAGCAGTACTTC,CASSLADGYEQYF
-,TRBJ1-1,-,TRBV19,TGTGCCAGTAACCCCACGGATCGTCGCAGTGAAGCTTTCTTT,CASNPTDRRSEAFF
-,TRBJ2-7,-,TRBV7-9,TGTGCCAGCAGCTTAGAAATCAGGCGCGAGCAGTACTTC,CASSLEIRREQYF
-,TRBJ1-2,-,TRBV6-5,TGTGCCACCGAAGGTGGGACGAGTGGCTACACCTTC,CATEGGTSGYTF
TRBD1,TRBJ1-6,-,TRBV28,TGTGCCAGCAGTCTACGGACAGGCCTGAATTCACCCCTCCACTTT,CASSLRTGLNSPLHF
-,TRBJ1-3,-,TRBV20-1,TGCAGTGCTAGAGATCCTCGTCCCAAAAAGAGCTCTGGAAACACCATATATTTT,CSARDPRPKKSSGNTIYF
-,TRBJ1-3,-,TRBV6-7,TGTGCCAGCAGTTACTCGATACAGGGTCGAGGAAACACCATATATTTT,CASSYSIQGRGNTIYF
-,TRBJ1-2,many,TRBV5-1,TGCGCCAGCAGCTTGGATGGGGGCGCGAACTATGGCTACACCTTC,CASSLDGGANYGYTF
TRBD2,TRBJ2-5,few,TRBV10-2,TGCGCCAGCTCTCCATTGGGGGGGGGAGGAGAGACCCAGTACTTC,CASSPLGGGGETQYF
-,TRBJ1-1,many,TRBV15,TGTGCCACCATGAGAGGGACTGAAGCTTTCTTT,CATMRGTEAFF
-,TRBJ1-5,-,TRBV6-5,TGTGCCAGCATGGAGGATAGCAATCAGCCCCAGCATTTT,CASMEDSNQPQHF
-,TRBJ2-5,-,TRBV4-3,TGCGCCAGCAGCCAAGCAACAGCCCCGGAGACCCAGTACTTC,CASSQATAPETQYF
-,TRBJ1-1,-,TRBV7-9,TGTGCCAGCAGCTTGACAAGGGGCGAAGCTTTCTTT,CASSLTRGEAFF
-,TRBJ1-1,few,TRBV5-6,TGTGCCAGCACCTCTCTCACAGGGATGACCACTGAAGCTTTCTTT,CASTSLTGMTTEAFF
-,TRBJ1-6,-,TRBV12-3/TRBV12-4,TGTGCCAGCAGTCTAACGGTTTCGGAGGTCTATAATTCACCCCTCCACTTT,CASSLTVSEVYNSPLHF
TRBD1,TRBJ1-6,-,TRBV5-1,TGCGCCAGCAGCACATCGGGACAGGGGAATTCCCCCCTCCACTTT,CASSTSGQGNSPLHF
TRBD2,TRBJ2-7,few,TRBV9,TGTGCCAGCAGCGAGAATGGCGGGGGACTCTACGAGCAGTACTTC,CASSENGGGLYEQYF
-,TRBJ1-2,-,TRBV2,TGTGCCAGCAGTCAAACACGAGGAACCTATGGCTACACCTTC,CASSQTRGTYGYTF
-,TRBJ2-2,-,TRBV19,TGTGCCAGGAGTCCTAGGACCGGGGAGCTGTTTTTT,CARSPRTGELFF
-,TRBJ2-1,-,TRBV10-3,TGTGCCATCAGCCAGCTCGGGGAGGCCGGGATTGGGCAGTTCTTC,CAISQLGEAGIGQFF
-,TRBJ1-2,-,TRBV19,TGTGCCAGTGAGCGAGGCGGGGGTTCACCTTCTGGCTACACCTTC,CASERGGGSPSGYTF
-,TRBJ2-7,few,TRBV7-8,TGTGCCACCTCCTCGCCCTTTGACTCCTACGAGCAGTACTTC,CATSSPFDSYEQYF
-,TRBJ2-7,few,TRBV7-2,TGTGCCAGCAGCTTAGGGAGGTTTGATCTCTACGAGCAGTACTTC,CASSLGRFDLYEQYF
-,TRBJ2-7,-,TRBV7-2,TGTGCCAGCAGCCAAGAAGGGAGACTTGCCTACGAGCAGTACTTC,CASSQEGRLAYEQYF
TRBD2,TRBJ2-7,-,TRBV29-1,TGCAGCACCGGACGGCAGACTAGCGGGAGGGCCCCCTACGAGCAGTACTTC,CSTGRQTSGRAPYEQYF
TRBD1,TRBJ2-7,-,TRBV2,TGTGCCAGCTCACCAAAGGCGGACAGGACCTACGAGCAGTACTTC,CASSPKADRTYEQYF
-,TRBJ1-3,few,TRBV20-1,TGCAGTGCTAGAGATCTAAAGAGTACTGGAAACACCATATATTTT,CSARDLKSTGNTIYF
TRBD1,TRBJ2-6,-,TRBV19,TGTGCCAGTAGTATGACAGGGGGCAACGTCCTGACTTTC,CASSMTGGNVLTF
TRBD2,TRBJ2-7,few,TRBV5-4,TGTGCCAGCAGCCACCTACTAGCGGGAAGACACGAGCAGTACTTC,CASSHLLAGRHEQYF
TRBD1,TRBJ1-1,-,TRBV11-3,TGTGCCAGCAGCCCGGGACAGGGGATGGACACTGAAGCTTTCTTT,CASSPGQGMDTEAFF
-,TRBJ1-5,-,TRBV20-1,TGCAGTGCTAATAGACGGAATAGCAATCAGCCCCAGCATTTT,CSANRRNSNQPQHF
-,TRBJ2-7,-,TRBV4-1,TGCGCCAGCAGCCAAGATCCGGACAGACACTACGAGCAGTACTTC,CASSQDPDRHYEQYF
-,TRBJ2-6,many,TRBV19,TGTGCCAGTAGTATCGACGCAGGGGCCAACGTCCTGACTTTC,CASSIDAGANVLTF
TRBD2,TRBJ2-2,-,TRBV2,TGTGCCAGCAGAATATTTGGTGGACTAGCTTCGAACACCGGGGAGCTGTTTTTT,CASRIFGGLASNTGELFF